The clone carrying this T cell receptor (beta chain) was observed a few times. This sample was included in a study of OX40 agonist ivuxolimab in advanced cancers. Looking at the study overall: An agonistic human IgG2 monoclonal antibody against OX40 (CD134) was given. Of the patients, three showed partial responses, one with hepatocellular carcinoma and two with cutaneous melanoma.

Germline-derived CDR1 and CDR2 are SGHNT and YYREEE (reference sequence). V lost 4 bases and J 6 bases, leaving 20 bases between the germline ends. This CDR3 spans 16 amino acids. Sequencing used immunoSEQ multiplex PCR; TCRdb keeps in-frame clones, though not all of them. The repertoire holds 70,000 to 95,000 clones, with 84% as singletons. The source of this sequence is an adult with an advanced solid tumor such as melanoma, head and neck, liver or kidney cancer. The source was CD4+ or CD8+ T cells sorted from blood, collected in a trial of the OX40 agonist ivuxolimab. V usage is TRBV5-4 and J usage is TRBJ2-1; D may be TRBD1 or TRBD2 (5 bases each). The CDR3 DNA sequence: TGTGCCAGCAGCCGCTTATTTGGGGGTCTTGCCAATGAGCAGTTCTTC. Protein: CASSRLFGGLANEQFF.